The next 10 T cell receptor beta chains were all read from a single sample in a study of T cells in women clearing cervical HPV infection. Profiled with immunoSEQ multiplex PCR; TCRdb holds only in-frame clones, not every one. In all, the sample yields about 36,000 clones. The sample was blood buffy coat. The receptors shown here come from a woman between 18 and 69 years old with a cervical HPV16 infection that either progressed to CIN3+ or cleared (not recorded which).

Concerning this clone itself: The read stops 3 residues short of the end of the CDR3; the missing end is completed from the germline J gene. The rearrangement uses TRBV30 and TRBJ2-3, with TRBD2 matching 7 bases. The CDR3 runs 13 residues. The V gene's germline CDR1 is GTSNPN and CDR2 SVGIG (reference sequence). The CDR3 bases that were read are TGTGCCTGGAGTGTGGGACTAAAAGAGACG. It yields the protein CAWSVGLKET. The complete CDR3 reads CAWSVGLKETQYF.

Of note for this clone: The sequenced fragment ends 3 residues before the CDR3 boundary, so the rest is inferred from the germline J gene. The chain combines TRBV7-2 with TRBJ1-2; D gene ambiguous. Germline V lookup: CDR1 SGHTA, CDR2 FQGNSA. The CDR3 runs to 15 residues. Trimming shortened V by 0 bases and J by 7 bases, and 15 bases separated the two germline ends. The CDR3 sequence is CASSLARSLVGGYTF. The covered CDR3 bases are TGTGCCAGCAGCTTAGCCCGATCCCTAGTAGGTGGC.

Concerning this clone: Read sequence stops 3 residues before the CDR3 end, and the germline J gene provides the missing end. This chain connects TRBV6-2 or TRBV6-3 to TRBJ1-6; 8 nucleotides align to TRBD1. The V gene's germline CDR1 is MNHEY and CDR2 SVGEGT. This CDR3 spans 14 amino acids. J was trimmed by 8 bases and V by 6 bases; bases with no gene match: 6. CDR3 DNA (partial): TGTGCCAGCAGGGCCGGACAGGGACATTCACCC. Translation: CASRAGQGHSP. The whole CDR3 is CASRAGQGHSPLHF.

Points on this clone: The CDR3 end falls 3 residues outside the read, so it is completed with the germline J gene. The chain carries TRBV28 and TRBJ2-5, with a possible D match to TRBD1 (6 bases). V was pared by 9 bases and J by 3 bases, with 14 bases between. The length of the CDR3 is 13 residues. The germline CDR1 and CDR2 sequences are MDHEN and SYDVKM. The covered CDR3 bases are TGTGCCAGGGGACAAGGGAGAAAAGAGACC. Translated, it gives CARGQGRKET. From start to end, the CDR3 is CARGQGRKETQYF.

In the case of this clone: The CDR3 extends 3 residues past the end of the read, so its final part is completed from the germline J gene. The chain links TRBV20-1 to TRBJ2-2; 9 bases align to TRBD1. The CDR3 spans 15 residues. Germline V gene sequence: CDR1 DFQATT, CDR2 SNEGSKA (reference sequence). V shed 3 bases, J shed 7 bases, and the junction held 9 bases outside the gene matches. The sequenced CDR3 bases are TGCAGTGCTAGCCTGGGACAGGGTGGGATCGGGGAG. This codes for CSASLGQGGIGE. The full CDR3 sequence reads CSASLGQGGIGELFF.

With respect to this clone: The missing CDR3 end, 3 residues past where the read stops, is filled in from the germline J gene. J is TRBJ1-3 and V is TRBV20-1; D may be TRBD1 (5 bases). The ends were cut back, 1 base at V and 0 bases at J, with 7 bases in the middle. The CDR3 covers 14 residues. Germline-derived CDR1 and CDR2 are DFQATT and SNEGSKA (reference sequence). CDR3 bases read: TGCAGTGCTAGAGGGGGCAGCTCTGGAAACACC. Translated: CSARGGSSGNT. The whole CDR3 protein reads CSARGGSSGNTIYF.

Points on this clone: The read is 3 residues too short to cover the CDR3 end, so that end is filled in from the germline J gene. The chain is built from TRBV10-2 and TRBJ2-5; no definite D call. Germline CDR1 is WSHSY and CDR2 is SAAADI. V dropped 4 bases and J dropped 2 bases, with 5 bases sitting between them. This CDR3 has 12 residues. Partial CDR3 DNA: TGCGCCAGCAGTGGTAGACAAGAGACC. This translates into CASSGRQET. The complete CDR3 reads CASSGRQETQYF.

To note about this clone: The read falls 3 residues short of the CDR3 end, and the missing part is taken from the germline J gene. V gene TRBV20-1 combines with J gene TRBJ1-1; possible D gene TRBD1, 5 bases. This CDR3 region has 11 residues. The V gene's germline CDR1 is DFQATT and CDR2 SNEGSKA (reference sequence). Trimming left V 6 bases short and J 7 bases short, with 12 bases between. The CDR3 reads CSAIRGGEAFF. Incomplete CDR3 DNA: TGCAGTGCCATTCGGGGGGGTGAA.

On this clone itself: The read ends 3 residues before the CDR3 terminus; that terminus is restored from the germline J gene. The chain couples TRBV2 to TRBJ1-1; D remains unclear. Trimming took 4 bases from V and 1 from J, leaving 7 bases between them. Germline V gives CDR1 SNHLY, CDR2 FYNNEI. The CDR3 is 13 residues long. The sequenced CDR3 bases are TGTGCCAGCAGTGTTACGGGGAACACTGAA. This gives the protein CASSVTGNTE. The whole CDR3 reads CASSVTGNTEAFF.

As to this clone: The read ends 3 residues shy of where the CDR3 ends; the end is completed using the germline J gene. The chain recombines TRBV7-6 with TRBJ2-5, with D possibly TRBD1 on 6 matching bases. Trimming cost V 2 bases and J 1 base, with 17 bases left between them. The CDR3 length is 17 residues. CDR1 is SGHVS and CDR2 is FNYEAQ in the germline V gene. CDR3 sequence: CASSLYGVGGLQETQYF. The sequenced part of the CDR3 DNA is TGTGCCAGCAGCTTATACGGGGTTGGGGGCCTCCAAGAGACC. Combining the CDR3 with reference TRBV7-6 and TRBJ2-5 gives the whole variable domain GAGVSQSPRYKVTKRGQDVALRCDPISGHVSLYWYRQALGQGPEFLTYFNYEAQQDKSGLPNDRFSAERPEGSISTLTIQRTEQRDSAMYRCASSLYGVGGLQETQYFGPGTRLLVL.